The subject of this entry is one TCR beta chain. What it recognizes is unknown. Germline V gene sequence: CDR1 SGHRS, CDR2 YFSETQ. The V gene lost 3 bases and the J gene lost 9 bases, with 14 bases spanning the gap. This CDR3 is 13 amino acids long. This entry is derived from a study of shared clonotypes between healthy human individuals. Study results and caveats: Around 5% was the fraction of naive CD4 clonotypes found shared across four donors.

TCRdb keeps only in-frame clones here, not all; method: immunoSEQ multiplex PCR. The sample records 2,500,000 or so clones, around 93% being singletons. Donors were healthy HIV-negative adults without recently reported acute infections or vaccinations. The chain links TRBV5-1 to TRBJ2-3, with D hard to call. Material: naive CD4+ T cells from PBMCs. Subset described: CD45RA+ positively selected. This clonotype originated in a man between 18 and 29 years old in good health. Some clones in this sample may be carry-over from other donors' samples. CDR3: CASSSTGPGTQYF. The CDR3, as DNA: TGCGCCAGCAGCTCGACCGGACCAGGAACGCAGTATTTT.